The 17 T cell receptor beta chains reported below all come from one sample, sequenced in a study of persistence of HIV-infected CD4 T cells. Their specific antigens are unknown. Cells were stimulated with CMV-infected fibroblast lysates at 8 to 10 ug/mL. CD40L-negative CD69-negative CD45RO-high memory CD4+ T cells were sorted as populations depleted of antigen-responding cells. Sequencing used immunoSEQ version 4 in survey mode. The table came from immunoSEQ multiplex PCR; TCRdb's copy has only in-frame clones and leaves some out. The sample holds some 30,000 clones, over 65% seen once. Sequenced here: CD4+ T cells sorted from PBMCs after roughly 18-hour stimulation, sampled from a patient who received antiretroviral therapy. The receptors stem from an adult woman with HIV who was CMV-seropositive.

The J gene is TRBJ1-3, the V gene TRBV4-1, with D unclear. Looked up from germline, CDR1 is MGHRA and CDR2 is YSYEKL. The CDR3 covers 13 residues. Between the trimmed V and J ends, which lost 4 bases and 7 bases, there was a span of 11 bases. The CDR3 bases are TGCGCCAGCAGCCTCCTCCTCTATAACACCATATATTTT. Amino acids: CASSLLLYNTIYF.

V usage is TRBV14 and J usage is TRBJ2-3; weak D call: TRBD2 (6 bases). V lost 2 bases, J lost 2 bases, and 14 bases lay in between. This CDR3 contains 16 residues. Germline CDR1 and CDR2: SGHDN and FVKESK. The CDR3 bases are TGTGCCAGCAGCCAACTAGGGCGGGGTTACACAGATACGCAGTATTTT. Amino acid sequence: CASSQLGRGYTDTQYF.

The CDR3 sequence is CAISQIRLNTGELFF. The DNA for the CDR3 is TGTGCCATCAGTCAAATTCGACTTAACACCGGGGAGCTGTTTTTT. This sequence joins TRBV10-3 and TRBJ2-2; D not certain. V lost 5 bases and J lost 2, with 12 bases in between. This CDR3 region has 15 residues. Germline loops: CDR1 ENHRY, CDR2 SYGVKD.

This chain links TRBV2 with TRBJ2-4; perhaps TRBD1 as D (7 bases). The CDR3 has 15 amino acids. The ends were cut back, 6 bases at V and 2 bases at J, with 14 bases in the middle. The V gene's germline CDR1 is SNHLY and CDR2 FYNNEI. The CDR3 DNA is TGTGCCAGCAGAATCTCAGGGGGGCCCAAAAACATTCAGTACTTC. Its translation: CASRISGGPKNIQYF.

The V and J genes are TRBV10-3 and TRBJ1-1, with a weak D call TRBD1 (5 bases). Germline assignment: CDR1 ENHRY and CDR2 SYGVKD. Trimming cost V 5 bases and J 1 base, with 8 bases left between them. The CDR3 has 13 amino acids. CDR3 sequence: CAISLGGNTEAFF. The DNA of the CDR3 is TGTGCCATCAGTCTCGGGGGGAACACTGAAGCTTTCTTT.

This clone has a single count. The genes are TRBV12-3 or TRBV12-4 and TRBJ1-1; unclear D gene. The CDR3 has 13 residues. V lost 2 bases and J lost 4, with 8 bases in between. CDR3 sequence (DNA): TGTGCCAGCAGTTTATGGGAGGGCACTGAAGCTTTCTTT. Translating it yields CASSLWEGTEAFF.

The genes are TRBV9 and TRBJ1-5; D is possibly TRBD1 (6 bases). Germline CDR1 SGDLS, CDR2 YYNGEE. The CDR3 runs to 15 residues. The V end was cut by 0 bases, the J end by 6 bases, with 13 bases between. CDR3 sequence reads: CASSVGSGVGQPQHF. Here the CDR3 DNA reads TGTGCCAGCAGCGTAGGGTCAGGGGTCGGTCAGCCCCAGCATTTT.

This clone came up a few times. V usage is TRBV6-4 and J usage is TRBJ1-6, with no clear D. V was cut by 4 bases and J by 16 bases, with 8 bases left in between. Per the germline V gene, CDR1 is MRHNA and CDR2 is SNTAGT. This CDR3 spans 10 amino acids. CDR3 bases: TGTGCCAGCAGTGGTATCCCACTCCACTTT. This translates into CASSGIPLHF.

The J gene is TRBJ2-2, the V gene TRBV15; 7 nucleotides match TRBD1. V gave up 8 bases and J gave up 2 bases; unmatched junction bases: 8. This CDR3 has 15 amino acids. Germline values: CDR1 LNHNV, CDR2 YYDKDF (reference sequence). The chain's CDR3 is CATARDSSNTGELFF. CDR3 DNA sequence: TGTGCCACCGCCAGGGACAGCTCAAACACCGGGGAGCTGTTTTTT.

V is TRBV4-1 and J is TRBJ1-2; possible D gene TRBD1, 6 bases. Germline V gene data show CDR1 as MGHRA and CDR2 as YSYEKL. V gave up 0 bases and J gave up 2 bases, with 10 bases separating them. This CDR3 contains 15 residues. In nucleotides, the CDR3 is TGCGCCAGCAGCCAAGATCGGGGGCCAAACTATGGCTACACCTTC. Residues: CASSQDRGPNYGYTF.

The chain joins TRBV6-6 to TRBJ2-7; D is undetermined. Germline loops: CDR1 MNHNY, CDR2 SVGAGI (reference sequence). There are 14 residues in the CDR3. V lost 5 bases and J 4 bases, leaving 15 bases between the germline ends. This CDR3 reads CASSLSHRQYEQYF. For the CDR3, the DNA is TGTGCCAGCAGTCTCTCTCACCGCCAGTACGAGCAGTACTTC.

This clone was seen more than once but under ten times. J is TRBJ2-7 and V is TRBV7-2, with a weak D call TRBD1 (6 bases). The CDR3 is 14 residues long. Germline V gene lookup returns CDR1 SGHTA and CDR2 FQGNSA. With 5 bases removed from V and 1 base from J, the gap between germline ends came to 12 bases. CDR3 in amino acids: CASSITTGSYEQYF. CDR3 DNA: TGTGCCAGCAGCATTACGACAGGTTCCTACGAGCAGTACTTC.

V is TRBV19 and J is TRBJ2-2; 9 bases match TRBD2. The V gene end was trimmed by 10 bases and the J gene end by 9 bases; junction bases not matched to a gene: 9. This CDR3 contains 13 residues. The V gene's germline CDR1 is LNHDA and CDR2 SQIVND (reference sequence). The CDR3 nucleotides read TGTGCCACTAGCGGGGCCCGAGGGCGGGAGCTGTTTTTT. Its translation is CATSGARGRELFF.

The chain has TRBV18 and TRBJ2-1; 8 bases are a match to TRBD1. J was trimmed by 5 bases and V by 6 bases; bases with no gene match: 9. Germline lookup yields CDR1 KGHSH and CDR2 LQKENI. The length of the CDR3 is 15 residues. CDR3 coding DNA: TGTGCCAGCTCTCAAGGGACAGGAGCCAACAATGAGCAGTTCTTC. It codes for CASSQGTGANNEQFF. The full variable domain, completed using reference TRBV18 and TRBJ2-1, is NAGVMQNPRHLVRRRGQEARLRCSPMKGHSHVYWYRQLPEEGLKFMVYLQKENIIDESGMPKERFSAEFPKEGPSILRIQQVVRGDSAAYFCASSQGTGANNEQFFGPGTRLTVL.

The V call is TRBV6-5, the J call TRBJ1-5; perhaps TRBD1 as D (5 bases). The CDR3 consists of 14 residues. The V gene lost 6 bases and the J gene lost 2 bases, with 11 bases spanning the gap. The germline V gene encodes CDR1 MNHEY and CDR2 SVGAGI. This chain's CDR3 is CASSYSQGNQPQHF. CDR3 coding DNA: TGTGCCAGCAGCTATTCACAGGGCAATCAGCCCCAGCATTTT.

The table lists this clone with a few counts. The rearrangement joins TRBV29-1 to TRBJ1-1; TRBD1 might be the D (5 bases). Per germline, CDR1 SQVTM and CDR2 ANQGSEA. The CDR3 covers 13 residues. The germline V and J ends were trimmed by 7 bases and 1 base, with 13 bases remaining between them. DNA for the CDR3: TGCAGCGGGACGGGACCGTCGAACACTGAAGCTTTCTTT. This encodes CSGTGPSNTEAFF.

The genes are TRBV3-1 (or the pseudogene TRBV3-2) and TRBJ1-2; the D is unclear. V lost 4 bases, J lost 7 bases, and 10 bases lay in between. The V gene's germline CDR1 is LGHDT and CDR2 YNNKEL (reference sequence). This CDR3 contains 12 residues. CDR3 protein: CASSRQIGGYTF. The CDR3 bases are TGTGCCAGCAGCCGCCAAATTGGTGGCTACACCTTC.